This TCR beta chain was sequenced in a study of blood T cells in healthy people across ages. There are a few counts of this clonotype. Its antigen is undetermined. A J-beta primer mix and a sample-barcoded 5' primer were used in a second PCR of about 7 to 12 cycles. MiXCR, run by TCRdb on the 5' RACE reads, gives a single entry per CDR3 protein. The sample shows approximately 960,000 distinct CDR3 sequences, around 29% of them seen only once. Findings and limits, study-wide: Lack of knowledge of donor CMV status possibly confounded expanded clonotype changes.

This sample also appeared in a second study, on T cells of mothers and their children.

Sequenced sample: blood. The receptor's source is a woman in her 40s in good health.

This CDR3 is CASSLQGLANYGYTF. The CDR3 DNA reads as TGTGCCAGCAGCCTACAGGGTTTAGCTAACTATGGCTACACCTTC. The J gene is TRBJ1-2, the V gene TRBV7-2; a weak D match, TRBD1 (6 bases). CDR1 and CDR2 from the germline V gene are SGHTA and FQGNSA. Trimming cost V 5 bases and J 0 bases, with 13 bases left between them. CDR3 length: 15 residues.